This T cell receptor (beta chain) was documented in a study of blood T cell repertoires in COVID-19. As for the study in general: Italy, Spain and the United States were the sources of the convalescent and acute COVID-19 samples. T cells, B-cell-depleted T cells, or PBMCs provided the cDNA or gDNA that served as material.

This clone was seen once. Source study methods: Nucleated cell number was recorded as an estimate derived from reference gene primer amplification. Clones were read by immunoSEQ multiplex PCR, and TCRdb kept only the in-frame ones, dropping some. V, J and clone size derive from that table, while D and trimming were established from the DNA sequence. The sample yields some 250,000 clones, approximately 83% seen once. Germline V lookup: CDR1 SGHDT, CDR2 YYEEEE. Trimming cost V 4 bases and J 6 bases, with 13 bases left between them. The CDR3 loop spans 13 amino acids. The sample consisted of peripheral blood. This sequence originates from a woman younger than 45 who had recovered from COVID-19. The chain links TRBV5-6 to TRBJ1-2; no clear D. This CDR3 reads CASSRGRMDGYTF. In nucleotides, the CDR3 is TGTGCCAGCAGCCGAGGGAGAATGGATGGCTACACCTTC. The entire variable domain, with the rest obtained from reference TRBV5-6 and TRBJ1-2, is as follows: DAGVTQSPTHLIKTRGQQVTLRCSPKSGHDTVSWYQQALGQGPQFIFQYYEEEERQRGNFPDRFSGHQFPNYSSELNVNALLLGDSALYLCASSRGRMDGYTFGSGTRLTVV.